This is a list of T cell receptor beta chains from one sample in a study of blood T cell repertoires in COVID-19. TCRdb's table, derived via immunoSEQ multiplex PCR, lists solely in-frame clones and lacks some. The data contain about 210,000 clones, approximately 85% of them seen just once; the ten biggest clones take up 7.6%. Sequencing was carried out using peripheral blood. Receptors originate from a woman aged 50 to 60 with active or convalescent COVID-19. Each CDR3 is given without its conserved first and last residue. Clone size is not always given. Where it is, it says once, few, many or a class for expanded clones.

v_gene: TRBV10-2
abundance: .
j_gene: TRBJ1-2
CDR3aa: ASSGPRDKSGYGYT

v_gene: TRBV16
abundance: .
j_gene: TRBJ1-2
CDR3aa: ASSQLSTTNYGYT

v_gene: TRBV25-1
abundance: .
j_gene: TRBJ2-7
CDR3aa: ASSELQGNEQY

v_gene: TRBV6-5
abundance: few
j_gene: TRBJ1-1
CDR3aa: ASSFSTGGNTEAF

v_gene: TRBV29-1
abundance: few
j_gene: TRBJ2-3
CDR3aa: SVDVAGGYTDTQY

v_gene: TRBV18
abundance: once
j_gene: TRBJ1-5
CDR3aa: ASSGGLRNQPQH

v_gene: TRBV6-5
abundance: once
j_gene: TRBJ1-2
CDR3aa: ASSSSTGDGYT

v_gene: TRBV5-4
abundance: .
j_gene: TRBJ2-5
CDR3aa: ASSVGGTQETQY

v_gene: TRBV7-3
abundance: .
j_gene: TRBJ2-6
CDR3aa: ASSLLGGPNSGANVLT

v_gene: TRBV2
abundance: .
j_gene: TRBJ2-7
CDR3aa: ASSDLAIIEQY